The following is a T cell receptor (beta chain) sequence with its context. The repertoire was sequenced with immunoSEQ multiplex PCR; TCRdb's copy has only in-frame clones and lacks some. Of about 13,000 clones in the sample, over 90% are singletons; the top ten hold under 8%. This specimen belongs to a study of technical replicates of blood from a few donors. V dropped 5 bases and J dropped 7; count of bases not matched to a gene: 5. Germline V gene data show CDR1 as MDHEN and CDR2 as SYDVKM. The CDR3 runs 14 residues. Sequenced input: PBMCs. J is TRBJ1-4 and V is TRBV28; 9 bases are a match to TRBD1. This clonotype was sampled from a human donor in good health. The CDR3, as DNA: TGTGCCAGCAGTCACAGGGGGCTTGGTGAAAAACTGTTTTTT. Residues: CASSHRGLGEKLFF.